This is a list of T cell receptor beta chains from one sample in a study of CD8 T cells in ankylosing spondylitis. TCRdb called the 5' RACE reads again in MiXCR, with one record for every CDR3 protein. The table shows roughly 90,000 distinct CDR3 sequences, with roughly 9% occurring only once. The source material was blood, either unsorted or a sorted T cell fraction (not recorded which). These receptors were collected from a male donor with ankylosing spondylitis. The CDR3 runs from the conserved cysteine through the conserved F or W. A D gene is named only where the DNA matches it firmly. Size values are once, few and many counts, or a class for expanded clones, and some rows have none.

CDR3: CASSGGQIPGAQFF; DNA: TGTGCCAGCAGTGGGGGACAGATTCCTGGGGCGCAGTTCTTC; D: TRBD1; size: few; V: TRBV2; J: TRBJ2-1
CDR3: CSVAPKGGIGSSEAFF; DNA: TGCAGCGTGGCCCCTAAAGGGGGGATAGGGAGCTCTGAAGCTTTCTTT; D: NA; size: NA; V: TRBV29-1; J: TRBJ1-1
CDR3: CASSSFSTDTQYF; DNA: TGTGCCAGCAGTTCATTTAGCACAGATACGCAGTATTTT; D: NA; size: NA; V: TRBV27; J: TRBJ2-3
CDR3: CASSSTYNEQFF; DNA: TGTGCCAGCAGTTCCACCTACAATGAGCAGTTCTTC; D: NA; size: many; V: TRBV12-3/TRBV12-4; J: TRBJ2-1
CDR3: CASSDSISVDEQFF; DNA: TGTGCCAGCAGTGACTCGATTAGCGTCGATGAGCAGTTCTTC; D: NA; size: few; V: TRBV6-4; J: TRBJ2-1
CDR3: CASNVQGPPTDTQYF; DNA: TGTGCCAGCAACGTACAGGGGCCCCCAACAGATACGCAGTATTTT; D: TRBD1; size: medium-sized; V: TRBV7-9; J: TRBJ2-3
CDR3: CSARQGYYDTDTQYF; DNA: TGCAGTGCTAGACAGGGGTACTATGACACAGATACGCAGTATTTT; D: NA; size: NA; V: TRBV20-1; J: TRBJ2-3
CDR3: CASSEVAGVTDTQYF; DNA: TGCGCCAGCAGTGAGGTAGCGGGGGTCACAGATACGCAGTATTTT; D: TRBD2; size: few; V: TRBV10-1; J: TRBJ2-3
CDR3: CASSFRGNYGYTF; DNA: TGTGCCAGCAGTTTCAGGGGGAACTATGGCTACACCTTC; D: TRBD1; size: many; V: TRBV6-2/TRBV6-3; J: TRBJ1-2
CDR3: CASSLPSGQDAYGYTF; DNA: TGCGCCAGCAGCCTGCCCTCGGGACAGGATGCCTATGGCTACACCTTC; D: TRBD1; size: NA; V: TRBV4-1; J: TRBJ1-2
CDR3: CSVDYGSHTGELFF; DNA: TGCAGCGTTGATTACGGGTCCCACACCGGGGAGCTGTTTTTT; D: NA; size: few; V: TRBV29-1; J: TRBJ2-2
CDR3: CASSPGKGSYEQYF; DNA: TGTGCCAGCAGCCCGGGGAAAGGTTCCTACGAGCAGTACTTC; D: NA; size: few; V: TRBV7-4; J: TRBJ2-7
CDR3: CASSRGKALGNEQFF; DNA: TGTGCCAGCAGCCGAGGCAAGGCTTTAGGCAATGAGCAGTTCTTC; D: NA; size: many; V: TRBV9; J: TRBJ2-1
CDR3: CATSARGNEQFF; DNA: TGTGCCACCAGTGCGCGGGGCAATGAGCAGTTCTTC; D: NA; size: few; V: TRBV24-1; J: TRBJ2-1
CDR3: CASSFVGGSTDTQYF; DNA: TGTGCCAGCAGCTTCGTTGGTGGCAGCACAGATACGCAGTATTTT; D: NA; size: few; V: TRBV7-9; J: TRBJ2-3
CDR3: CASSSEGWVGETQYF; DNA: TGTGCCAGCAGCTCCGAGGGTTGGGTCGGAGAGACCCAGTACTTC; D: NA; size: NA; V: TRBV6-1; J: TRBJ2-5
CDR3: CASSPLAGAVDTQYF; DNA: TGTGCCAGCAGCCCCCTAGCGGGAGCGGTGGATACGCAGTATTTT; D: TRBD2; size: few; V: TRBV7-8; J: TRBJ2-3
CDR3: CSARGGTKQETQYF; DNA: TGCAGTGCTAGGGGCGGGACCAAACAAGAGACCCAGTACTTC; D: NA; size: many; V: TRBV20-1; J: TRBJ2-5
CDR3: CASSQDRQGAPDTQYF; DNA: TGCGCCAGCAGCCAAGATAGGCAGGGGGCCCCAGATACGCAGTATTTT; D: TRBD1; size: many; V: TRBV4-1; J: TRBJ2-3
CDR3: CSARAGTGGSNEQFF; DNA: TGCAGTGCTAGGGCCGGGACAGGAGGATCCAATGAGCAGTTCTTC; D: TRBD1; size: NA; V: TRBV20-1; J: TRBJ2-1
CDR3: CASSYLGWNEQFF; DNA: TGCGCCAGCAGCTATCTTGGCTGGAATGAGCAGTTCTTC; D: NA; size: many; V: TRBV5-1; J: TRBJ2-1
CDR3: CASSFSQNTEAFF; DNA: TGTGCCAGCAGTTTCTCCCAGAACACTGAAGCTTTCTTT; D: NA; size: many; V: TRBV27; J: TRBJ1-1